What follows are 21 T cell receptor beta chains derived from one specimen sequenced in a study of cytomegalovirus exposure and HLA in healthy donors. PCR employed 60 Vbeta and 13 Jbeta primers. Only in-frame clones appear in the TCRdb table, and some are missing; sequencing was by immunoSEQ multiplex PCR. The table records 150,000 or so clones, 82% of them present only once. What was sequenced was PBMCs. These receptors were taken from a man aged 25-45 years in good health and CMV-seropositive.

This sequence joins TRBV11-2 and TRBJ1-6, with a tentative D call TRBD1 (5 bases). Germline assignment: CDR1 SGHAT and CDR2 FQNNGV. V was trimmed by 1 base and J by 5 bases, leaving 12 bases between them. This CDR3 contains 16 residues. The CDR3 region is CASSLAGRADNSPLHF. CDR3 DNA: TGTGCCAGCAGCTTAGCCGGCAGGGCAGATAATTCACCCCTCCACTTT.

The sample holds a few counts of this clone. The chain carries TRBV28 and TRBJ2-5, with 11 positions matching TRBD2. There are 15 residues in the CDR3. Germline V gene data show CDR1 as MDHEN and CDR2 as SYDVKM. V dropped 1 base and J dropped 5; count of bases not matched to a gene: 3. CDR3 amino acids: CASSLSPSGRETQYF. For the CDR3, the DNA is TGTGCCAGCAGTTTATCGCCTAGCGGGAGGGAGACCCAGTACTTC.

The CDR3 protein is CASSHLDSTGNGYTF. The DNA of the CDR3 is TGTGCCAGCTCACACCTGGACTCCACAGGGAATGGCTACACCTTC. V is TRBV18 and J is TRBJ1-2; maybe TRBD1 (6 bases). Germline values: CDR1 KGHSH, CDR2 LQKENI. This CDR3 region has 15 residues. Trimming left V 4 bases short and J 6 bases short, with 18 bases between.

The chain is built from TRBV28 and TRBJ2-6; D perhaps matches TRBD1 (5 bases). V was shortened by 5 bases and J by 0 bases, with 14 bases between the two germline ends. Germline-derived CDR1 and CDR2 are MDHEN and SYDVKM. This CDR3 is 17 amino acids long. CDR3 nucleotides: TGTGCCAGCAGTGGAGACAGCAAGGACTCTGGGGCCAACGTCCTGACTTTC. It encodes CASSGDSKDSGANVLTF.

The chain is built from TRBV28 and TRBJ2-7; 7 positions match TRBD2. V was pared by 5 bases and J by 9 bases, with 4 bases of the junction left unmatched. This CDR3 spans 11 amino acids. CDR1 and CDR2 (germline): MDHEN, SYDVKM. The CDR3 coding sequence is TGTGCCAGCAGTGGGGGGAGGGTGCAGTACTTC. It codes for CASSGGRVQYF.

This clone has only one observation. The genes are TRBV18 and TRBJ2-2; D not certain. The V gene lost 0 bases and the J gene lost 4 bases, with 3 bases spanning the gap. The CDR3 contains 13 residues. Per the germline V gene, CDR1 is KGHSH and CDR2 is LQKENI. CDR3 in amino acids: CASSPPSTGELFF. The CDR3 DNA sequence: TGTGCCAGCTCACCACCGAGCACCGGGGAGCTGTTTTTT.

The gene calls are TRBV10-2 and TRBJ2-5; D possibly corresponds to TRBD1 (5 bases). The J call may be mistaken, given a closer DNA end match to TRBJ2-7. The CDR3 consists of 15 residues. CDR1 and CDR2 from the germline V gene are WSHSY and SAAADI. The CDR3 DNA sequence: TGCGCCAGCAGTCCCGCAGGGCCCAAGTTGTACGAGCAGTACTTC. Protein product: CASSPAGPKLYEQYF.

To note about this clone: The junction does not match germline at one end; this may be a read error. The sample has other DNA sequences that encode this CDR3 too. V is TRBV28 and J is TRBJ2-3, with 11 bases lining up with TRBD2. Per the germline V gene, CDR1 is MDHEN and CDR2 is SYDVKM. The CDR3 extends over 15 amino acids. The CDR3 reads CASSLLAGGTDTQYF. CDR3 bases: TGTGCCAGCAGTTTACTAGCGGGGGGCACAGACACGCAGTATTTT.

CDR3 protein: CAWSVSSSPNTEAFF. The CDR3 nucleotides read TGTGCCTGGAGTGTTTCGAGTAGCCCGAACACTGAAGCTTTCTTT. This sequence joins TRBV30 and TRBJ1-1; no definite D call. The CDR3 extends over 15 amino acids. Germline-derived CDR1 and CDR2 are GTSNPN and SVGIG (reference sequence). V was pared by 0 bases and J by 1 base, with 12 bases between.

The chain uses TRBV11-2 and TRBJ2-7; no reliable D call. V lost 8 bases to trimming and J lost 6 bases, with 11 bases between them. Germline V gene data show CDR1 as SGHAT and CDR2 as FQNNGV. The CDR3 is 11 residues long. The DNA of the CDR3 is TGTGCCAGCGCCCCCAGAGGCGAGCAGTACTTC. Its protein is CASAPRGEQYF.

Worth noting for this clone: The sample contains more than one DNA sequence encoding this CDR3. The chain uses TRBV27 and TRBJ2-3; no reliable D call. Germline CDR1 reads MNHEY; CDR2 reads SMNVEV (reference sequence). This CDR3 spans 12 amino acids. V was cut by 5 bases and J by 1 base, with 4 bases left in between. CDR3 in amino acids: CASSPGTDTQYF. Here the CDR3 DNA reads TGTGCCAGCAGTCCCGGCACAGATACGCAGTATTTT.

In the case of this clone: At the DNA level, this CDR3 is encoded by other sequences in the same sample as well. The chain is built from TRBV5-4 and TRBJ2-7; 8 bases are a match to TRBD2. The CDR3 consists of 13 residues. The germline V gene has CDR1 SGHNT and CDR2 YYREEE (reference sequence). V dropped 2 bases and J dropped 5; count of bases not matched to a gene: 3. The CDR3 DNA reads as TGTGCCAGCAGCTTCGGGGGGGGTAACGAGCAGTACTTC. Translated: CASSFGGGNEQYF.

The chain has TRBV14 and TRBJ1-2, with 9 bases matching TRBD1. CDR1 SGHDN and CDR2 FVKESK come from the germline V gene. V gave up 1 base and J gave up 5 bases; unmatched junction bases: 8. This CDR3 spans 16 amino acids. CDR3 residues: CASSQVAGQGVYGYTF. CDR3 in DNA: TGTGCCAGCAGCCAAGTCGCGGGACAGGGCGTTTATGGCTACACCTTC.

V and J are TRBV15 and TRBJ2-6; a possible D gene is TRBD1 (6 bases). The CDR3 runs 16 residues. Trimming took 3 bases from V and 0 from J, leaving 9 bases between them. Germline CDR1 LNHNV, CDR2 YYDKDF (reference sequence). The chain's CDR3 is CATSRDSYSGANVLTF. The CDR3 DNA is TGTGCCACCAGCAGGGACAGCTACTCTGGGGCCAACGTCCTGACTTTC.

The chain links TRBV28 to TRBJ1-2; 10 nucleotides agree with TRBD1. Germline-derived CDR1 and CDR2 are MDHEN and SYDVKM. V was clipped by 4 bases and J by 2 bases; unmatched bases: 10. The CDR3 sequence is 17 residues long. The DNA for the CDR3 is TGTGCCAGCAGTTCATACCCCGGGACAGGGGAAAACTATGGCTACACCTTC. It translates to CASSSYPGTGENYGYTF.

A note on this clone: A junction boundary mismatches the germline segment, possibly from a read error. The chain recombines TRBV28 with TRBJ2-7; 9 bases align to TRBD1. Germline lookup yields CDR1 MDHEN and CDR2 SYDVKM. This CDR3 has 12 residues. CDR3 nucleotides: TGTGCCAGCAGTTTATCCACAGGGGGCGCCCACTTC. Translated: CASSLSTGGAHF.

The chain recombines TRBV6-5 with TRBJ1-1; 7 bases map to TRBD1. V trimming: 5 bases; J trimming: 0 bases; junction bases outside the gene matches: 3. The germline V gene has CDR1 MNHEY and CDR2 SVGAGI. The CDR3 totals 14 residues. The CDR3, as DNA: TGTGCCAGCAGTCGCAGGGGGATGAACACTGAAGCTTTCTTT. It specifies CASSRRGMNTEAFF.

The CDR3, as DNA: TGTGCCAGCAGCTTGGTGCGGGGGGTCACAGATACGCAGTATTTT. Translation: CASSLVRGVTDTQYF. The V call is TRBV11-1, the J call TRBJ2-3; 8 bases match TRBD2. The germline V gene has CDR1 SGHAT and CDR2 FQDESV (reference sequence). The CDR3 length is 15 residues. V shed 3 bases and J 2 bases; nucleotides not matched to a gene: 4.

This clone was seen a handful of times. This chain uses TRBV27 with TRBJ1-4; 9 nucleotides match TRBD1. Trimming took 5 bases from V and 5 from J; bases not matched to a gene: 3. CDR1 is MNHEY and CDR2 is SMNVEV in the germline V gene (reference sequence). This CDR3 is built from 14 residues. The CDR3: CASSRGQGNEKLFF. The CDR3 DNA sequence: TGTGCCAGCAGTCGTGGACAGGGGAATGAAAAACTGTTTTTT.

The rearrangement uses TRBV7-9 and TRBJ1-6; D is possibly TRBD1 (6 bases). V lost 5 bases and J lost 0, with 14 bases in between. CDR3 size: 17 residues. Germline V lookup: CDR1 SEHNR, CDR2 FQNEAQ (reference sequence). DNA of the CDR3: TGTGCCAGCAGCCCGGACAGCCTGAGCTCCTATAATTCACCCCTCCACTTT. Translation: CASSPDSLSSYNSPLHF.

The count of this clone is one. Other DNA sequences in the same sample also yield this CDR3. The genes are TRBV18 and TRBJ2-7; 10 nucleotides match TRBD1. The germline V gene encodes CDR1 KGHSH and CDR2 LQKENI. The J segment lost 5 bases and the V segment lost 2 bases, leaving 6 bases of the junction unmatched. The CDR3 is made up of 15 amino acids. The CDR3 protein is CASSPYRQGADEQYF. CDR3 bases: TGTGCCAGCTCACCATATAGACAGGGGGCCGACGAGCAGTACTTC.